This is a list of T cell receptor beta chains from one sample in a study of shared clonotypes between healthy human individuals. Repertoires were generated with immunoSEQ multiplex PCR, while TCRdb's copy carries only in-frame clones and drops some. The data contain nearly 2 million clones, approximately 94% of them singletons. Sequenced: naive CD8+ T cells sorted from blood. These receptor sequences come from a man aged 18 to 30 in good health. Both conserved end residues are trimmed from each CDR3.

cdr3_length: 12
v_call: TRBV4-3
cdr3_aa: ASSQGQLSGEQY

cdr3_length: 16
v_call: TRBV27
cdr3_aa: ASSRSSAGTGGLNEQF

cdr3_length: 13
v_call: TRBV9
cdr3_aa: ASSGRLAGRETQY

cdr3_length: 14
v_call: TRBV7-9
cdr3_aa: ASSPSAGGVYNEQF

cdr3_length: 11
v_call: TRBV29-1
cdr3_aa: SVDEGFNYGYT

cdr3_length: 14
v_call: TRBV19
cdr3_aa: ASTWPSGGNTGELF

cdr3_length: 11
v_call: TRBV28
cdr3_aa: ASSLYLYNEQF

cdr3_length: 16
v_call: TRBV7-9
cdr3_aa: ASSPGHVSGATNEKLF

cdr3_length: 14
v_call: TRBV6-6
cdr3_aa: ASRDDREISGNTIY

cdr3_length: 16
v_call: TRBV5-1
cdr3_aa: ASSLPGIGGEGQYEQY

cdr3_length: 11
v_call: TRBV9
cdr3_aa: ASSPGTWDEQY

cdr3_length: 12
v_call: TRBV10-3
cdr3_aa: AISAPDSEETQY

cdr3_length: 13
v_call: TRBV27
cdr3_aa: ASASPGQVQETQY

cdr3_length: 9
v_call: TRBV11-2
cdr3_aa: ASSPSGELF

cdr3_length: 12
v_call: TRBV7-7
cdr3_aa: ASSSDRGLYEQY

cdr3_length: 14
v_call: TRBV5-6
cdr3_aa: ASSLLAGGPRDTQY

cdr3_length: 11
v_call: TRBV5-1
cdr3_aa: ASSGTGAYEQY

cdr3_length: 13
v_call: TRBV5-4
cdr3_aa: ASSLAVGGSYEQY

cdr3_length: 11
v_call: TRBV6-5
cdr3_aa: ASSYGAGYEQY

cdr3_length: 13
v_call: TRBV19
cdr3_aa: ASSIVPYSNQPQH

cdr3_length: 13
v_call: TRBV5-1
cdr3_aa: ASSLIAGGADTQY

cdr3_length: 13
v_call: TRBV18
cdr3_aa: ASSDDREKGQPQH

cdr3_length: 13
v_call: TRBV7-3
cdr3_aa: ASSLFPGQGYEQY

cdr3_length: 9
v_call: TRBV28
cdr3_aa: ASSFGYEQY